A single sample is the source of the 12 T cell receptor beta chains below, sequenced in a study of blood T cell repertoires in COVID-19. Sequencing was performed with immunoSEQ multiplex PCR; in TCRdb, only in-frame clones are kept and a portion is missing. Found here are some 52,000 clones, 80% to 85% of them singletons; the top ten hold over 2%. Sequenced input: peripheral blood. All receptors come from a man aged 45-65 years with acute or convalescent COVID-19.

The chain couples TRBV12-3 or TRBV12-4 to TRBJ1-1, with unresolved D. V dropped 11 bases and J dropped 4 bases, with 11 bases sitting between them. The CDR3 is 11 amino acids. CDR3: CAARRGTEAFF. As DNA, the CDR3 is TGTGCCGCCAGGCGGGGCACTGAAGCTTTCTTT.

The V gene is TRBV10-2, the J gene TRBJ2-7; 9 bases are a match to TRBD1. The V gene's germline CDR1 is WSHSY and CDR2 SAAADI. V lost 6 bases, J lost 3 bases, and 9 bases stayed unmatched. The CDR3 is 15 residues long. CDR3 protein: CASSGDRVSLYEQYF. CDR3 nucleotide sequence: TGCGCCAGCAGCGGGGACAGGGTGTCCCTCTACGAGCAGTACTTC.

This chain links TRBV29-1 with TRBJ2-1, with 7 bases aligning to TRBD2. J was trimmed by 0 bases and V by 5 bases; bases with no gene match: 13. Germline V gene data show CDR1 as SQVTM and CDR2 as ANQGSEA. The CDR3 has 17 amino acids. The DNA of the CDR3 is TGCAGCGTTCTAGCCGTTAGCTCGGGGGGCTCCTACAATGAGCAGTTCTTC. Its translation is CSVLAVSSGGSYNEQFF.

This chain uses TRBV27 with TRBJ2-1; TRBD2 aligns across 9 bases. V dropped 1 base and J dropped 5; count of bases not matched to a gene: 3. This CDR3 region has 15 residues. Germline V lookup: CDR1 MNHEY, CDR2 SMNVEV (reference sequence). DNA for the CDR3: TGTGCCAGCAGTTTATGGCTAGCGGGGCACAATGAGCAGTTCTTC. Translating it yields CASSLWLAGHNEQFF.

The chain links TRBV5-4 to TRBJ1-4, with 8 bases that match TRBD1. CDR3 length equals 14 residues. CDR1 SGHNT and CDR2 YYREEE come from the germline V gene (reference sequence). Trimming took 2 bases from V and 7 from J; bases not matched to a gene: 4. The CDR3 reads CASSFNRGFEKLFF. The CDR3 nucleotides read TGTGCCAGCAGCTTCAACAGGGGGTTTGAAAAACTGTTTTTT.

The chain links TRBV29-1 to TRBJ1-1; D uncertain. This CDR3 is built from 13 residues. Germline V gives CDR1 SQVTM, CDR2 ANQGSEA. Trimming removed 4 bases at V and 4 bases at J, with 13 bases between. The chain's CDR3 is CSVGEGGGTEAFF. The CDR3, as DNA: TGCAGCGTTGGCGAGGGAGGTGGCACTGAAGCTTTCTTT.

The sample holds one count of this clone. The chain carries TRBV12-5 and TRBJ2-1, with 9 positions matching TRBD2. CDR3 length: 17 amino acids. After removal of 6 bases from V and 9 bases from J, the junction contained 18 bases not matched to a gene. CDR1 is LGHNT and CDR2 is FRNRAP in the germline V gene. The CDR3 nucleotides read TGTGCTAGTGGCCCCGATAGGGGACTAGCTTCGCTCGGTGAGCAGTTCTTC. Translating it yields CASGPDRGLASLGEQFF.

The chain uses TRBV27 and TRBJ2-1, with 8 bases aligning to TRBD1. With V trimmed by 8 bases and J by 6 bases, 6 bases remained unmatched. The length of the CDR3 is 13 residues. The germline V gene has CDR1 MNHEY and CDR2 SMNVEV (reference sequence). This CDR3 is CASASGTGNEQFF. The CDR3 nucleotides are TGTGCCAGCGCTTCCGGGACAGGCAATGAGCAGTTCTTC.

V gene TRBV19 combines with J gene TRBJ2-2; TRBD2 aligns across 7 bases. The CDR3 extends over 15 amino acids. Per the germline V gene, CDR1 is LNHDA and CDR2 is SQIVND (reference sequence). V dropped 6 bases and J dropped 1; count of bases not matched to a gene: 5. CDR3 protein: CASRPGLWNTGELFF. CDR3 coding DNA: TGTGCCAGTAGGCCGGGACTATGGAACACCGGGGAGCTGTTTTTT.

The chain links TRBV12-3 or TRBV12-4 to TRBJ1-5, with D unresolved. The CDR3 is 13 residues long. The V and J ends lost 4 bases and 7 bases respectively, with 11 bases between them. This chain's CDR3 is CASSSELIQPQHF. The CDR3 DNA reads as TGTGCCAGCAGTTCCGAACTTATACAGCCCCAGCATTTT.

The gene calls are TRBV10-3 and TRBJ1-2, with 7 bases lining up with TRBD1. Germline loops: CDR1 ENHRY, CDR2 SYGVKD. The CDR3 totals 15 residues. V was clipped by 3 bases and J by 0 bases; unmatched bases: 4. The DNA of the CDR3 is TGTGCCATCAGTGATGAGGGGACAGCTAACTATGGCTACACCTTC. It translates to CAISDEGTANYGYTF.

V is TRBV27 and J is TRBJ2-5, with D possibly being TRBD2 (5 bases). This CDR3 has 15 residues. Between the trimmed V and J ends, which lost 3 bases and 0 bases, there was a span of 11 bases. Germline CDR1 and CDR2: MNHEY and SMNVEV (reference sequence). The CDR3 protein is CASSFGVGYQETQYF. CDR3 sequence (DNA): TGTGCCAGCAGTTTCGGGGTGGGGTACCAAGAGACCCAGTACTTC.